This T cell receptor beta chain was sequenced for a study of shared clonotypes between healthy human individuals (dated by TCRdb to the early 2020s). Background on the whole study: Two women and a few men aged 18 to 49 years were included in the cohort. To estimate repertoire size and how much clonotype sharing occurs between individuals, the study deeply sequenced the blood TCR repertoires of five or six healthy adults. Each donor's leukapheresis produced roughly between roughly 0.94 and 9.5 billion PBMCs. To increase sequencing depth and limit assay-specific biases, TCR repertoire library preparation and sequencing were carried out by different laboratories using diverse techniques. Per donor, three plates each were used for CD4 naive and CD4 memory, two for CD8 naive, and one for CD8 memory. The paper as a whole reports these results and caveats: Pairwise subsampling led to the expectation that sequencing depth would affect the degree of clonotype sharing among donors. Because the study included only a small number of donors, the genetic and exposure-history diversity represented was limited. Compared with non-shared clonotypes, the clonotypes found in all four sorted-subset donors had higher generation probabilities. Incomplete sequencing was indicated by rarefaction of sorted-subset datasets, despite the large sequencing depth. Sampling was restricted to blood, and TCR repertoires in tissues likely differ from the TCR repertoires found in blood. When four donors were compared, the shared fraction of clonotypes was approximately 5% for naive CD4, 3.5% to 4% for naive CD8, roughly 2.5% for memory CD4, and 0.4% for memory CD8. Larger estimated clonotype richness was generally found for naive subsets than for memory subsets.

CD8 naive samples were CD45RO-negative cells positively selected for CCR7, giving a CD45RA+CCR7+ population that excluded TemRA cells. The donors were healthy, HIV-negative adults with no recently reported acute infections or vaccinations. Every donor was a Caucasian adult living in Nashville, Tennessee, USA. Blood was obtained by leukapheresis, after which PBMCs were separated by Ficoll-Histopaque density gradient centrifugation and cryopreserved in liquid nitrogen vapor phase. Purity and quantity of every magnetically sorted T cell population were checked by analytical flow cytometry. From each sorted fraction, genomic DNA was isolated and quantified by UV absorbance on a Nanodrop 2000c. On this clone itself: Its antigen has not been determined. No much larger clonotype is one base removed from it; base qualities were not supplied.

Using the deep immunoSEQ assay, TCR CDR3 regions were amplified from genomic DNA by multiplex PCR. For each cell subset, the extracted genomic DNA was distributed evenly across all wells of several immunoSEQ 96-well plates, and each plate served as one replicate. For sorted subsets, approximately 210 ng of genomic DNA, equivalent to 30,000 or so T cell genomes, went into each replicate PCR. Purified libraries were quantified with a Qubit 3.0 fluorometer, sized on a Bioanalyzer 2100, and re-quantified with the KAPA Library Quantification kit. Every immunoSEQ 96-well plate was sequenced on a separate single-read 150-cycle Illumina NextSeq 550 flow cell. On the authors' methods: Because the immunoSEQ output included only junctional sequences and no quality scores, the filtering could not be the same as the filtering used for full-length reads. Sequences were annotated with PyIR, a Python wrapper for IgBLAST v1.9, and V/J genes and CDR3 were assigned using IMGT germline references. Reads were removed for weak V/J assignments (E-value above 1e-6), missing CDR3, stop codons, out-of-frame junctions, or ambiguous translated residues. V3J clonotypes were defined as sequences sharing the same inferred V gene, J gene, and CDR3 amino acid sequence. Percentage overlap between repertoires was calculated by dividing the number of shared unique clonotypes by the size of the smaller repertoire. Three approaches were used to assess repertoire richness: RTK rarefaction, the Chao1 estimator, and Recon v2.1 estimates of unobserved clonotypes. OLGA was used to compute generation probabilities for all TCRbeta clonotypes that the gDNA method yielded from four donors. Held by TCRdb, this immuneACCESS table contains in-frame sequences only and omits some clones. Under half of the omission traces to an unresolved V gene where checked; the cause of the rest is unknown. Clone size and the V and J calls come from that table; the DNA yielded D and trimming. Across this sample there are roughly 2,000,000 clones, with just over 90% seen only once. Jointly, the top ten make up over 1.5% of the sample.

Sequenced material: naive CD8+ T cells from PBMCs. This sample's cell subset or site label indicates: CD45RA+CCR7+. The TCR sequence derives from a man in his late teens or twenties in good health. Some clones in this sample may be carry-over from other donors' samples.

The base sequence is TGTGCCAGTAGCTCAAGGGGCGACTATGGCTACACCTTC. This translates into CASSSRGDYGYTF. The V and J genes are TRBV19 and TRBJ1-2, and possibly TRBD1, on 5 matching bases. Via the germline V gene (reference sequence), CDR1 is LNHDA and CDR2 SQIVND. V sheds 6 bases and J sheds 3 bases, leaving 11 bases between their ends. There are 13 amino acids in the CDR3, from cysteine to phenylalanine inclusive. Only CDR3 DNA is held: 39 bases, read in frame from base 1.